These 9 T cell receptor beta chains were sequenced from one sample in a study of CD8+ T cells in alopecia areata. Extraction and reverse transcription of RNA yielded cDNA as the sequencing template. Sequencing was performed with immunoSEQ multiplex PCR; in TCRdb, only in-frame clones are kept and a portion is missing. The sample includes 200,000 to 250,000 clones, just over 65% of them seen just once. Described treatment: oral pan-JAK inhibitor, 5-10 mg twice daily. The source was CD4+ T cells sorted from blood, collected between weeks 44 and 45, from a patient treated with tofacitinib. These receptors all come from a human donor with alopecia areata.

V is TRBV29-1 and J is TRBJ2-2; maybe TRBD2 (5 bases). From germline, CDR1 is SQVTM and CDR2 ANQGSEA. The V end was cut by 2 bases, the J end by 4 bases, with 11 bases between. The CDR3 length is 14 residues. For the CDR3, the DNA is TGCAGCGTTGAACCGGGGTCTGGCACCGGGGAGCTGTTTTTT. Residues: CSVEPGSGTGELFF.

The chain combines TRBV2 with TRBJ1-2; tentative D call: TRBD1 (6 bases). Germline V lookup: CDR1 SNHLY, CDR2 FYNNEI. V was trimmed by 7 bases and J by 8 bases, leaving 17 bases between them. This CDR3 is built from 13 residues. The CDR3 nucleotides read TGTGCCAGCACCTCGGGGACCGACAGGGGCTACACCTTC. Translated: CASTSGTDRGYTF.

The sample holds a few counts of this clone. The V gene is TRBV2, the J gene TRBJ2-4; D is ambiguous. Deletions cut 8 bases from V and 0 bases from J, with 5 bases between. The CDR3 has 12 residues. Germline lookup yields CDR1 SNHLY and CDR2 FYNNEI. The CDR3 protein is CASERAKNIQYF. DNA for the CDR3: TGTGCCAGCGAGAGAGCCAAAAACATTCAGTACTTC.

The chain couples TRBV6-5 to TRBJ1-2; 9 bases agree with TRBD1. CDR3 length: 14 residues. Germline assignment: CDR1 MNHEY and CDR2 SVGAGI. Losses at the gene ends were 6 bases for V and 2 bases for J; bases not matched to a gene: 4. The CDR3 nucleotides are TGTGCCAGCAGGCCCGGGACAGGGAACTATGGCTACACCTTC. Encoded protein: CASRPGTGNYGYTF.

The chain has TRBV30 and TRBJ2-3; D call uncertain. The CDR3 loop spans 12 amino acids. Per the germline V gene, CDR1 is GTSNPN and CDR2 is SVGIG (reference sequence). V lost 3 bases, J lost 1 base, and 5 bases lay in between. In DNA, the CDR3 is TGTGCCTGGAGGCTTCGCACAGATACGCAGTATTTT. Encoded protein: CAWRLRTDTQYF.

Here the CDR3 reads CASSLAQGFPYEQYF. CDR3 coding DNA: TGTGCCAGCAGCTTAGCCCAAGGTTTTCCCTACGAGCAGTACTTC. The rearrangement uses TRBV7-8 and TRBJ2-7; D not certain. CDR1 and CDR2 from the germline V gene are SGHVS and FQNEAQ. The V gene lost 0 bases and the J gene lost 2 bases, with 11 bases spanning the gap. The CDR3 totals 15 residues. Supplemented by reference TRBV7-8 and TRBJ2-7, the full variable domain reads GAGVSQSPRYKVAKRGQDVALRCDPISGHVSLFWYQQALGQGPEFLTYFQNEAQLDKSGLPSDRFFAERPEGSVSTLKIQRTQQEDSAVYLCASSLAQGFPYEQYFGPGTRLTVT.

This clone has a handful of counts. The CDR3 is CASRKPPAYEQYF. The CDR3 DNA sequence: TGTGCCAGCAGAAAACCGCCAGCGTACGAGCAGTACTTC. The J gene is TRBJ2-7, the V gene TRBV6-6; D ambiguous. Per the germline V gene, CDR1 is MNHNY and CDR2 is SVGAGI (reference sequence). The CDR3 length is 13 residues. The V and J ends lost 6 bases and 4 bases respectively, with 13 bases between them.

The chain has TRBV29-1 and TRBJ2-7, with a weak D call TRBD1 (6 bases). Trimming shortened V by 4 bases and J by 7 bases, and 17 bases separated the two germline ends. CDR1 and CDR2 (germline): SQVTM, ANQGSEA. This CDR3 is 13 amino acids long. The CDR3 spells CSVGQAGLREQYF. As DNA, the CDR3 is TGCAGCGTTGGACAGGCCGGGCTTAGGGAGCAGTACTTC.

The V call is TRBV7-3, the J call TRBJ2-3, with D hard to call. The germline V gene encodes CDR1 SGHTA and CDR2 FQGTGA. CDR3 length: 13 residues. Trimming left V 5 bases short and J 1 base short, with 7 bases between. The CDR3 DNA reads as TGTGCCAGCAGCCGACGAGGCACAGATACGCAGTATTTT. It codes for CASSRRGTDTQYF. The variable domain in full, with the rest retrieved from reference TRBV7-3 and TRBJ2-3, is GAGVSQTPSNKVTEKGKYVELRCDPISGHTALYWYRQSLGQGPEFLIYFQGTGAADDSGLPNDRFFAVRPEGSVSTLKIQRTERGDSAVYLCASSRRGTDTQYFGPGTRLTVL.